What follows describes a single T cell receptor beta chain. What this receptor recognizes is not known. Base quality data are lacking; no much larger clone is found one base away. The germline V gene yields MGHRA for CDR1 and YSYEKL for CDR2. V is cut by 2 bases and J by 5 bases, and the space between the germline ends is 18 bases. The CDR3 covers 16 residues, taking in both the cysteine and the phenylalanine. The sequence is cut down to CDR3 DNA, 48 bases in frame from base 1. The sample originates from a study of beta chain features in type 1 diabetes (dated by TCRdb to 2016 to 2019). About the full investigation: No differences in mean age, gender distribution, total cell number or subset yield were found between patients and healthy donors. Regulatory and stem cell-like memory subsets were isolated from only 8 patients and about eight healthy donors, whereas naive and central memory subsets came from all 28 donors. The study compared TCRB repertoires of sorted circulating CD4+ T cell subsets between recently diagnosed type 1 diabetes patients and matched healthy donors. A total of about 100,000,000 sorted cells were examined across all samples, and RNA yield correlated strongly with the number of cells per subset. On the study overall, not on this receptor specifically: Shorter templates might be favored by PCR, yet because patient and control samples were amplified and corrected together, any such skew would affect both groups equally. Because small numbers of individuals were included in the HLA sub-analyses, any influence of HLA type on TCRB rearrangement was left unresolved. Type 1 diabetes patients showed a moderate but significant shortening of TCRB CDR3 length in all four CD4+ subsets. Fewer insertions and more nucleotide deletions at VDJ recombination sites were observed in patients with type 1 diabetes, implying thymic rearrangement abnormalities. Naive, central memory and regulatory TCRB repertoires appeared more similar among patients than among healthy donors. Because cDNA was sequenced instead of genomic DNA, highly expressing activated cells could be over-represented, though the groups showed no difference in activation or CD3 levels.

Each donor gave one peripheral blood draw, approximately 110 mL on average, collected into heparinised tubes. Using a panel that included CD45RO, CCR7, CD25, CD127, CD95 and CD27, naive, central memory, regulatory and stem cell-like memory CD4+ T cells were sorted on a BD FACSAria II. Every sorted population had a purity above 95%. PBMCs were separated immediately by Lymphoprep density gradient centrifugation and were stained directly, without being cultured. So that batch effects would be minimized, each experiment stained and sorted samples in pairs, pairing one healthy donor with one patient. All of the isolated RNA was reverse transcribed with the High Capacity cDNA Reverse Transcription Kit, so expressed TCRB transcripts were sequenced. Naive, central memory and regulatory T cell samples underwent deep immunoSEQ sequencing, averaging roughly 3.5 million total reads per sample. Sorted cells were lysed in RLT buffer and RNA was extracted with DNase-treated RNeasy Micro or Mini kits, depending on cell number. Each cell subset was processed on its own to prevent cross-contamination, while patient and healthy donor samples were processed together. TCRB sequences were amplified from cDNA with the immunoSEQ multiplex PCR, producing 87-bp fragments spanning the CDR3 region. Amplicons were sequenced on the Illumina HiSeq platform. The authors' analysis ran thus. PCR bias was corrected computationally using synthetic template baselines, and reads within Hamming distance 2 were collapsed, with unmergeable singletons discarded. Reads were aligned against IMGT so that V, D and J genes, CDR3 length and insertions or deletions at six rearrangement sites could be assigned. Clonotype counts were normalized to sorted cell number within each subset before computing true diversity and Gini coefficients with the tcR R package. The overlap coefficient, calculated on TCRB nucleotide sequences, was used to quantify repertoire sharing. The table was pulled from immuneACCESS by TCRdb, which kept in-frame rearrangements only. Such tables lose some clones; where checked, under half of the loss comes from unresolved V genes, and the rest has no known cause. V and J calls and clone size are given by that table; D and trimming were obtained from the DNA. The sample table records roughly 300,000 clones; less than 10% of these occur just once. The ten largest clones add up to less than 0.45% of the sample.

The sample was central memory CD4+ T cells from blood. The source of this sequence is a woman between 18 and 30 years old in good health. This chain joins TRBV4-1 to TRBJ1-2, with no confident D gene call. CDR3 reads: CASSQRTGRSEYGYTF. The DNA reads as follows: TGCGCCAGCAGCCAAAGGACCGGCAGGTCTGAATATGGCTACACCTTC.